These 28 T cell receptor beta chains came from one sample sequenced in a study of PD-1 blockade in classical Hodgkin lymphoma. Relapse was seen in all patients after autologous stem cell transplantation, and brentuximab vedotin exposure was variable. Sequencing was performed with immunoSEQ multiplex PCR; in TCRdb, only in-frame clones are kept and a portion is missing. Of tens of thousands of clones in the sample, approximately 94% were seen once. Sequenced here: peripheral blood mononuclear cells (PBMCs), sampled at baseline. These receptors were obtained from a human donor with classical Hodgkin lymphoma.

The V call is TRBV6-1, the J call TRBJ2-5; perhaps TRBD1 as D (5 bases). Germline V gives CDR1 MNHNS, CDR2 SASEGT. Trimming cost V 6 bases and J 4 bases, with 12 bases left between them. The CDR3 length is 13 residues. CDR3 DNA sequence: TGTGCCAGCAGGGAGACAGTGGGAGAGACCCAGTACTTC. This encodes CASRETVGETQYF.

The J gene is TRBJ1-1, the V gene TRBV6-1, with TRBD1 as a possible D gene (5 bases). The germline V gene has CDR1 MNHNS and CDR2 SASEGT. The CDR3 extends over 13 amino acids. V lost 8 bases to trimming and J lost 3 bases, with 13 bases between them. In nucleotides, the CDR3 is TGTGCCAGCCGTGGGGGGTTAGACACTGAAGCTTTCTTT. Translation: CASRGGLDTEAFF.

This rearrangement joins TRBV7-9 to TRBJ1-2; the D gene is possibly TRBD1 (6 bases). The CDR3 totals 16 residues. Germline V gene sequence: CDR1 SEHNR, CDR2 FQNEAQ (reference sequence). Trimming removed 5 bases at V and 2 bases at J, with 18 bases between. Here the CDR3 reads CASSAAGTPINYGYTF. For the CDR3, the DNA is TGTGCCAGCAGCGCGGCCGGGACACCTATCAACTATGGCTACACCTTC.

The V and J genes are TRBV19 and TRBJ2-7; possibly TRBD1 or TRBD2 for D (6 bases each). V gave up 6 bases and J gave up 12 bases, with 21 bases separating them. This CDR3 has 13 residues. Germline CDR1 LNHDA, CDR2 SQIVND (reference sequence). The CDR3 bases are TGTGCCAGTAGCGGGACACGCACGGGGGTCCGGTACTTC. This gives the protein CASSGTRTGVRYF.

This sequence joins TRBV13 and TRBJ2-2; D possibly corresponds to TRBD1 (5 bases). With 1 base removed from V and 6 bases from J, the gap between germline ends came to 12 bases. The germline V gene encodes CDR1 PRHDT and CDR2 FYEKMQ (reference sequence). CDR3 length: 15 residues. DNA for the CDR3: TGTGCCAGCAGCTTAGACGCAGGGTCTCCCGGGGAGCTGTTTTTT. Its protein product is CASSLDAGSPGELFF.

The genes are TRBV4-2 and TRBJ1-2; TRBD1 might be the D (5 bases). Germline V gives CDR1 LGHNA, CDR2 YNFKEQ. This CDR3 comprises 15 residues. V lost 1 base to trimming and J lost 4 bases, with 13 bases between them. Written as DNA, the CDR3 is TGTGCCAGCAGCCAAGGAGAGGGGACGATCTATGGCTACACCTTC. Its translation: CASSQGEGTIYGYTF.

V is TRBV30 and J is TRBJ1-4; possibly TRBD1 for D (5 bases). Between the trimmed V and J ends, which lost 0 bases and 4 bases, there was a span of 9 bases. The CDR3 totals 14 residues. Germline lookup yields CDR1 GTSNPN and CDR2 SVGIG (reference sequence). The chain's CDR3 is CAWSVTGNNEKLFF. The CDR3 DNA reads TGTGCCTGGAGTGTAACAGGAAATAATGAAAAACTGTTTTTT.

This chain joins TRBV7-8 and TRBJ2-1, with a possible D match to TRBD1 (5 bases). Per the germline V gene, CDR1 is SGHVS and CDR2 is FQNEAQ. V was clipped by 1 base and J by 8 bases, with 21 bases between them. The CDR3 has 17 amino acids. The CDR3 sequence: CASSLENLALSGYEQFF. The CDR3, as DNA: TGTGCCAGCAGCTTAGAGAACTTAGCACTCTCAGGGTATGAGCAGTTCTTC.

The J gene is TRBJ1-1, the V gene TRBV6-5, with unresolved D. Germline assignment: CDR1 MNHEY and CDR2 SVGAGI. CDR3 length equals 14 residues. V lost 2 bases and J 1 base, leaving 8 bases between the germline ends. The CDR3 spells CASSYPGPNTEAFF. Here the CDR3 DNA reads TGTGCCAGCAGTTACCCAGGACCGAACACTGAAGCTTTCTTT.

The chain links TRBV7-2 to TRBJ2-3, with 7 bases that match TRBD2. Germline CDR1 reads SGHTA; CDR2 reads FQGNSA. The CDR3 runs 16 residues. The trim removed 6 bases at V and 4 bases at J, leaving 13 bases unmatched. CDR3 residues: CASSPISTSVADTQYF. The DNA for the CDR3 is TGTGCCAGCAGTCCCATCTCTACTAGCGTCGCAGATACGCAGTATTTT. The full variable domain, in which reference TRBV7-2 and TRBJ2-3 provide the parts outside the CDR3, is GAGVSQSPSNKVTEKGKDVELRCDPISGHTALYWYRQSLGQGLEFLIYFQGNSAPDKSGLPSDRFSAERTGGSVSTLTIQRTQQEDSAVYLCASSPISTSVADTQYFGPGTRLTVL.

V and J are TRBV7-3 and TRBJ2-7, with 7 bases matching TRBD2. Germline lookup yields CDR1 SGHTA and CDR2 FQGTGA. V trimming: 2 bases; J trimming: 3 bases; junction bases outside the gene matches: 4. CDR3 size: 14 residues. CDR3 bases: TGTGCCAGCAGCTTAGCGGGAGAGAGCTACGAGCAGTACTTC. Encoded protein: CASSLAGESYEQYF.

The rearrangement joins TRBV27 to TRBJ1-1; no reliable D call. The CDR3 loop spans 15 amino acids. Trimming took 2 bases from V and 0 from J, leaving 10 bases between them. CDR1 is MNHEY, CDR2 SMNVEV, per germline (reference sequence). As DNA, the CDR3 is TGTGCCAGCAGTTTAACGACGTTAATGAACACTGAAGCTTTCTTT. It codes for CASSLTTLMNTEAFF.

The J gene is TRBJ2-1, the V gene TRBV9; tentative D call: TRBD1 (5 bases). The CDR3 runs 14 residues. Germline V gives CDR1 SGDLS, CDR2 YYNGEE. Trimming shortened V by 2 bases and J by 8 bases, and 14 bases separated the two germline ends. CDR3 amino acids: CASSVGLLTHEQFF. In DNA form, the CDR3 reads TGTGCCAGCAGCGTGGGGCTCTTAACCCATGAGCAGTTCTTC.

The V and J genes are TRBV7-7 and TRBJ2-5; 8 nucleotides match TRBD1. J gave up 0 bases and V 4 bases, and 7 bases lay outside the gene matches. Germline V gene data show CDR1 as SSHAT and CDR2 as FNYEAQ (reference sequence). This CDR3 region has 16 residues. The CDR3 bases are TGTGCCAGCAGCTCGGACCCGACAGGGGACCAAGAGACCCAGTACTTC. The encoded protein is CASSSDPTGDQETQYF.

The genes are TRBV4-2 and TRBJ1-1, with 7 bases fitting TRBD1. With 1 base clipped from V and 6 bases from J, the junction kept 11 bases outside the gene matches. CDR1 is LGHNA, CDR2 YNFKEQ, per germline. This CDR3 is built from 16 residues. The CDR3 region is CASSQAQGQDYSEAFF. CDR3 coding DNA: TGTGCCAGCAGCCAAGCCCAAGGACAGGACTATTCTGAAGCTTTCTTT.

This rearrangement joins TRBV5-1 to TRBJ2-7, with 15 bases lining up with TRBD2. CDR3 length: 19 residues. The junction had 15 bases not matched to a gene; V was cut back by 2 bases and J by 6 bases. Germline V CDR1 and CDR2: SGHRS, YFSETQ. The CDR3 DNA is TGCGCCAGCAGCTTAAGGTTCGGAGGACTAGCGGGAGGGCCGGCCGAGCAGTACTTC. Encoded protein: CASSLRFGGLAGGPAEQYF.

The V gene is TRBV19, the J gene TRBJ2-5, with unresolved D. V dropped 3 bases and J dropped 5 bases, with 13 bases sitting between them. CDR1 LNHDA and CDR2 SQIVND come from the germline V gene (reference sequence). The CDR3 loop spans 14 amino acids. As DNA, the CDR3 is TGTGCCAGTAGTATTCATGGGGTCTCGGAGACCCAGTACTTC. This encodes CASSIHGVSETQYF. The variable domain in full, with the rest retrieved from reference TRBV19 and TRBJ2-5, is DGGITQSPKYLFRKEGQNVTLSCEQNLNHDAMYWYRQDPGQGLRLIYYSQIVNDFQKGDIAEGYSVSREKKESFPLTVTSAQKNPTAFYLCASSIHGVSETQYFGPGTRLLVL.

The gene calls are TRBV27 and TRBJ2-5; 9 bases map to TRBD2. CDR3 size: 15 residues. V dropped 4 bases and J dropped 5; count of bases not matched to a gene: 8. Germline lookup yields CDR1 MNHEY and CDR2 SMNVEV (reference sequence). The chain's CDR3 is CASSYASGVKETQYF. CDR3 coding DNA: TGTGCCAGCAGTTACGCTAGCGGGGTGAAGGAGACCCAGTACTTC.

This chain joins TRBV28 and TRBJ1-1; D remains unclear. The germline CDR1 and CDR2 sequences are MDHEN and SYDVKM. Trimming left V 3 bases short and J 0 bases short, with 8 bases between. The CDR3 has 14 amino acids. The CDR3 reads CASSFLAVNTEAFF. The CDR3 region has the DNA TGTGCCAGCAGTTTCTTAGCGGTGAACACTGAAGCTTTCTTT. Complete variable domain (other parts from reference TRBV28 and TRBJ1-1): DVKVTQSSRYLVKRTGEKVFLECVQDMDHENMFWYRQDPGLGLRLIYFSYDVKMKEKGDIPEGYSVSREKKERFSLILESASTNQTSMYLCASSFLAVNTEAFFGQGTRLTVV.

This chain links TRBV7-2 with TRBJ2-3; D gene unclear. V lost 11 bases to trimming and J lost 4 bases, with 10 bases between them. Germline V gene data show CDR1 as SGHTA and CDR2 as FQGNSA. The CDR3 loop spans 11 amino acids. This CDR3 is CARGNADTQYF. In DNA form, the CDR3 reads TGTGCCCGCGGCAACGCAGATACGCAGTATTTT.

V usage is TRBV27 and J usage is TRBJ2-2; D may be TRBD2 (5 bases). Germline CDR1 and CDR2: MNHEY and SMNVEV (reference sequence). This CDR3 is 15 amino acids long. The V end was cut by 6 bases, the J end by 2 bases, with 13 bases between. The CDR3 loop is CASSRGFPNTGELFF. The CDR3 nucleotides are TGTGCCAGCAGCCGCGGGTTTCCTAACACCGGGGAGCTGTTTTTT.

The chain's CDR3 is CASSQEESRTMAIYEQYF. In DNA form, the CDR3 reads TGCGCCAGCAGCCAAGAGGAAAGTCGGACTATGGCAATCTACGAGCAGTACTTC. The chain recombines TRBV4-1 with TRBJ2-7; D is possibly TRBD2 (6 bases). The CDR3 sequence is 18 residues long. V gave up 0 bases and J gave up 3 bases, with 21 bases separating them. Germline CDR1 is MGHRA and CDR2 is YSYEKL.

The genes are TRBV27 and TRBJ2-1; D could derive from TRBD1 or TRBD2 (7 bases each). V lost 0 bases and J lost 10, with 31 bases in between. This CDR3 comprises 20 residues. CDR1 is MNHEY and CDR2 is SMNVEV in the germline V gene (reference sequence). In DNA form, the CDR3 reads TGTGCCAGCAGTTTATCGGCCATCCCCTTAGGTAGCGGGCAAGGGGGCGAGCAGTTCTTC. Its protein is CASSLSAIPLGSGQGGEQFF.

J is TRBJ2-7 and V is TRBV23-1; a possible D gene is TRBD1 (7 bases). TRBV23-1 is identified as an open reading frame with a role that is uncertain. V was shortened by 6 bases and J by 6 bases, with 15 bases between the two germline ends. The CDR3 totals 13 residues. The CDR3 is CASRRQGGGEQYF. The CDR3 nucleotides are TGCGCCAGCAGGCGGCAGGGGGGCGGCGAGCAGTACTTC.

This clone was seen just once. The CDR3 DNA reads TGTGCCAGCAGTTACGGGGGGGGCCTCTCTGGAAACACCATATATTTT. Translated: CASSYGGGLSGNTIYF. The chain uses TRBV6-5 and TRBJ1-3, with D possibly matching TRBD1 (6 bases). The CDR3 has 16 residues. V was clipped by 2 bases and J by 0 bases, with 11 bases between them. CDR1 is MNHEY, CDR2 SVGAGI, per germline.

J is TRBJ2-3 and V is TRBV7-9; TRBD1 matches at 8 bases. V shed 5 bases and J 6 bases; nucleotides not matched to a gene: 10. The CDR3 has 15 residues. Germline V CDR1 and CDR2: SEHNR, FQNEAQ (reference sequence). In DNA form, the CDR3 reads TGTGCCAGCAGCCAGGGACAGGCCACGGGGGATACGCAGTATTTT. Translating gives CASSQGQATGDTQYF.

The chain joins TRBV6-5 to TRBJ2-5; tentatively, D is TRBD1 or TRBD2 (5 bases each). The CDR3 runs 15 residues. Deletions cut 3 bases from V and 4 bases from J, with 15 bases between. The germline V gene has CDR1 MNHEY and CDR2 SVGAGI. The CDR3 is CASSYGTTGGETQYF. As DNA, the CDR3 is TGTGCCAGCAGTTATGGCACAACAGGAGGAGAGACCCAGTACTTC.

The chain employs TRBV30 and TRBJ2-7, with a weak D call TRBD2 (5 bases). Germline V gene lookup returns CDR1 GTSNPN and CDR2 SVGIG (reference sequence). V was pared by 2 bases and J by 0 bases, with 17 bases between. This CDR3 spans 16 amino acids. CDR3 DNA sequence: TGTGCCTGGAGTCCCCTCGGGGTCAAAAGCTCCTACGAGCAGTACTTC. As protein: CAWSPLGVKSSYEQYF.